A single sample is the source of the 5 T cell receptor beta chains below, sequenced in a study of breast tumors, draining lymph nodes, adjacent tissues. Axillary draining lymph nodes of breast cancer patients supplied the node samples. One entry per CDR3 protein, called by TCRdb with MiXCR from the multiplex PCR reads. The data hold around 230,000 distinct CDR3 sequences, with under 35% observed a single time. The sequenced material came from axillary lymph node tissue. The receptors come from a female donor with breast cancer. Some clones in this sample may be carry-over from other donors' samples.

This clonotype appeared many times. The chain combines TRBV20-1 with TRBJ2-5; perhaps TRBD2 as D (6 bases). V was cut by 7 bases and J by 5 bases, with 23 bases left in between. The CDR3 runs to 15 residues. From germline, CDR1 is DFQATT and CDR2 SNEGSKA (reference sequence). The CDR3 spells CSVISPGPGGETQYF. The CDR3 DNA reads TGCAGTGTCATCTCTCCGGGCCCCGGGGGTGAGACCCAGTACTTC.

The gene calls are TRBV7-4 and TRBJ2-7, with D perhaps matching TRBD2 (7 bases). CDR1 is SGHVT and CDR2 is SQSDAQ in the germline V gene. The CDR3 has 13 residues. Trimming cost V 5 bases and J 3 bases, with 11 bases left between them. In DNA form, the CDR3 reads TGTGCCAGCAGCCGGGGGGCCATCTACGAGCAGTACGTC. This sequence encodes CASSRGAIYEQYV.

The gene calls are TRBV28 and TRBJ2-7, with D perhaps TRBD2 (5 bases). Germline CDR1 MDHEN, CDR2 SYDVKM. The CDR3 covers 14 residues. V lost 7 bases and J lost 0, with 13 bases in between. The CDR3 DNA is TGTGCCAGCATTGGCACTAGGAGCTCCTACGAGCAGTACTTC. Encoded protein: CASIGTRSSYEQYF.

This clonotype has a count of ten or more. The CDR3 nucleotides read TGTGCCAGCGCAGTGCCTGATGGACAGGTGAACTCCTACAATGAGCAGTTCTTC. Translation: CASAVPDGQVNSYNEQFF. The V gene is TRBV2, the J gene TRBJ2-1, with 7 nucleotides matching TRBD1. Per the germline V gene, CDR1 is SNHLY and CDR2 is FYNNEI. The V segment lost 8 bases and the J segment 0 bases; nucleotides outside the gene matches: 16. The CDR3 is 18 residues long.

The chain recombines TRBV24-1 with TRBJ2-2; D gene unclear. The CDR3 sequence is 12 residues long. CDR1 KGHDR and CDR2 SFDVKD come from the germline V gene. Trimming removed 3 bases at V and 6 bases at J, with 4 bases between. The CDR3 protein is CATSDRAGELFF. CDR3 coding DNA: TGTGCCACCAGTGATCGCGCCGGGGAGCTGTTTTTT.